This passage covers 3 T cell receptor beta chains from one sample sequenced in a study of cytomegalovirus exposure and HLA in healthy donors. Vbeta (60) and Jbeta (13) primers were used in the PCR. Clones were sequenced by immunoSEQ multiplex PCR, and TCRdb holds only the in-frame ones, with some missing. The sample includes over 150,000 clones, 80% to 90% of them seen just once. Sequencing input: PBMCs. The receptor set was obtained from a woman under 40 in good health and CMV-seropositive.

This chain connects TRBV4-3 to TRBJ1-2, with D perhaps TRBD1 (6 bases). Germline CDR1 LGHNA, CDR2 YSLEER. V was shortened by 0 bases and J by 3 bases, with 11 bases between the two germline ends. This CDR3 comprises 15 residues. CDR3 region: CASSQEPTGYYGYTF. CDR3 DNA: TGCGCCAGCAGCCAAGAACCCACAGGGTACTATGGCTACACCTTC.

The chain employs TRBV4-1 and TRBJ2-5; maybe TRBD1 (6 bases). The DNA matches TRBJ2-7 better at its end, which makes the J call doubtful. Germline V gives CDR1 MGHRA, CDR2 YSYEKL. This CDR3 comprises 16 residues. CDR3 residues: CASSQDRTVGVYEQYF. CDR3 DNA sequence: TGCGCCAGCAGCCAAGATCGGACAGTAGGGGTTTACGAGCAGTACTTC.

The V gene is TRBV15, the J gene TRBJ1-1; D is unclear. CDR1 and CDR2 (germline): LNHNV, YYDKDF (reference sequence). Trimming pared 1 base from V and 7 bases from J, leaving 10 bases between. The CDR3 contains 13 residues. The CDR3 spells CATSRALPGEAFF. For the CDR3, the DNA is TGTGCCACCAGCAGAGCCCTCCCCGGTGAAGCTTTCTTT.